These 5 T cell receptor beta chains were all obtained from the same sample, sequenced in a study of T-cell reconstitution after alpha-beta-depleted transplantation in children. Preparation of the TCRbeta library involved a method that used unique molecular identifiers. Each CDR3 protein gets one entry after TCRdb re-called the PCR reads with MiXCR. The sample shows about 250,000 distinct CDR3 sequences, roughly a quarter of them seen only once. The sample in question was PBMCs, mostly from graft donor cells, obtained 360 days after TCRalphabeta/CD19-depleted stem cell transplant. The source is a female patient aged 2-9 years who had a stem cell transplant for congenital amegakaryocytic thrombocytopenia, so the T cells may come from the graft donor.

The genes are TRBV28 and TRBJ2-5; D not certain. Trimming took 5 bases from V and 1 from J, leaving 17 bases between them. The CDR3 contains 16 residues. Looked up from germline, CDR1 is MDHEN and CDR2 is SYDVKM. CDR3 in amino acids: CASSPSPPVGQETQYF. The CDR3 nucleotides read TGTGCCAGCAGTCCCTCCCCCCCTGTTGGCCAAGAGACCCAGTACTTC.

V is TRBV4-1 and J is TRBJ2-1, with 9 bases fitting TRBD2. With V trimmed by 0 bases and J by 0 bases, 0 bases remained unmatched. Looked up from germline, CDR1 is MGHRA and CDR2 is YSYEKL. This CDR3 comprises 16 residues. CDR3 bases: TGCGCCAGCAGCCAAGAAGCGGGAGGCTCCTACAATGAGCAGTTCTTC. Protein: CASSQEAGGSYNEQFF.

In this sample, this clonotype turned up a few times. This chain joins TRBV20-1 and TRBJ1-4; D remains unclear. In germline, CDR1 is DFQATT, CDR2 SNEGSKA (reference sequence). V lost 6 bases to trimming and J lost 3 bases, with 11 bases between them. The CDR3 extends over 13 amino acids. The CDR3: CSASDIPNEKLFF. The DNA for the CDR3 is TGCAGTGCGAGTGACATACCTAATGAAAAACTGTTTTTT.

The sample holds a few counts of this clonotype. The DNA for the CDR3 is TGCGCCAGCGGCCCATCGTCCGGCTCTGGGGCCAACGTCCTGACTTTC. Translated, it gives CASGPSSGSGANVLTF. The V gene is TRBV5-1, the J gene TRBJ2-6; no definite D call. CDR1 is SGHRS, CDR2 YFSETQ, per germline. Trimming cost V 7 bases and J 0 bases, with 14 bases left between them. This CDR3 comprises 16 residues.

The genes are TRBV28 and TRBJ2-1, with TRBD2 matching over 11 bases. The CDR3 runs to 15 residues. The germline V gene has CDR1 MDHEN and CDR2 SYDVKM. Trimming at V came to 5 bases and at J to 5 bases, leaving 5 bases not matched to a gene. The CDR3 loop reads CASSILAGGNNEQFF. CDR3 bases: TGTGCCAGCAGTATCCTAGCGGGAGGTAACAATGAGCAGTTCTTC.